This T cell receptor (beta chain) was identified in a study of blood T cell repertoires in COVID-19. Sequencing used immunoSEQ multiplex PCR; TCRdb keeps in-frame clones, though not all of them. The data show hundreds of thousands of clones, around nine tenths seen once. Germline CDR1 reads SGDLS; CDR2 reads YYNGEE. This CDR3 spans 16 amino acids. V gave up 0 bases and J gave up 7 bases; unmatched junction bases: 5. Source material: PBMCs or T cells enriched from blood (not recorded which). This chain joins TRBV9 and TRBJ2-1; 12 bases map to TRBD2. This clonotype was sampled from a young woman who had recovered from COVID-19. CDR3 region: CASSVGRLAGGNEQFF. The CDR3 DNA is TGTGCCAGCAGCGTAGGGCGGCTAGCGGGAGGGAATGAGCAGTTCTTC.